The entry that follows covers one TCR beta chain sequence. Germline lookup yields CDR1 LGHNA and CDR2 YNFKEQ. The V gene lost 5 bases and the J gene lost 2 bases, with 16 bases spanning the gap. The length of the CDR3 is 15 residues. The protocol was immunoSEQ multiplex PCR, while the TCRdb copy is restricted to in-frame clones and leaves out a portion. The data contain around 30,000 clones, 74% of them seen just once; the ten biggest clones take up around 12%. The data are from a study of OX40 agonist ivuxolimab in advanced cancers. The source of this sequence is an adult with an advanced solid tumor such as melanoma, head and neck, liver or kidney cancer. The chain combines TRBV4-2 with TRBJ2-7, with no clear D. Material: CD4+ or CD8+ T cells sorted from blood, obtained in a trial of the OX40 agonist ivuxolimab. This CDR3 reads CASSIAPVGPYEQYF. The CDR3 nucleotides are TGTGCCAGCAGCATCGCCCCGGTCGGCCCCTACGAGCAGTACTTC.